Sequencing of this TCR beta chain was carried out in a study of cytomegalovirus exposure and HLA in healthy donors. Study observations and caveats: Researchers reported in a later analysis that a missense DCLRE1C variant was tied to TCR beta V- and J-gene trimming.

With regard to this clone: What it binds is unknown.

The CDR3 sequence is 13 residues long. CDR1 and CDR2 (germline): SSHAT, FNYEAQ (reference sequence). Trimming took off 5 bases at V and 1 base at J, with 7 bases between the two ends. Vbeta (60) and Jbeta (13) primers were used in the PCR. Repertoires were generated with immunoSEQ multiplex PCR, while TCRdb's copy carries only in-frame clones and drops some. Here the sample spans about 190,000 clones, roughly 80% being singletons. The TCR sequence derives from a male donor in good health and CMV-seronegative. The V and J genes are TRBV7-7 and TRBJ2-3, with a weak D call TRBD2 (5 bases). The specimen sequenced was PBMCs. The CDR3 region is CASSMRGTDTQYF. The CDR3 DNA follows: TGTGCCAGCAGCATGAGGGGCACAGATACGCAGTATTTT.